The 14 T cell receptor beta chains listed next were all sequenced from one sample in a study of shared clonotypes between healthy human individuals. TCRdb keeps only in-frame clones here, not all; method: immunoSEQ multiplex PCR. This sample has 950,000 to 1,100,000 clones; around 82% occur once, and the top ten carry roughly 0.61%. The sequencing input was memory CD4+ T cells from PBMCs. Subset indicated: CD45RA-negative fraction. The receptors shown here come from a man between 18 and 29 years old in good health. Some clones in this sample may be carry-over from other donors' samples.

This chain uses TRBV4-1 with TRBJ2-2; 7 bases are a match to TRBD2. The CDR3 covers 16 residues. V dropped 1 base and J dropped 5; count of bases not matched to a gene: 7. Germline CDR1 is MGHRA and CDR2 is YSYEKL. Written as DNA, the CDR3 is TGCGCCAGCAGCCAAGTTTACGGGAGGAGGACCGGGGAGCTGTTTTTT. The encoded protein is CASSQVYGRRTGELFF.

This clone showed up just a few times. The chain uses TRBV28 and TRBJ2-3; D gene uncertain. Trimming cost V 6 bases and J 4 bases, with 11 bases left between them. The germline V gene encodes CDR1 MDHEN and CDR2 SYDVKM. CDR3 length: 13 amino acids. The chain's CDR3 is CASSAQHPDTQYF. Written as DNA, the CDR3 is TGTGCCAGCAGCGCCCAGCACCCAGATACGCAGTATTTT.

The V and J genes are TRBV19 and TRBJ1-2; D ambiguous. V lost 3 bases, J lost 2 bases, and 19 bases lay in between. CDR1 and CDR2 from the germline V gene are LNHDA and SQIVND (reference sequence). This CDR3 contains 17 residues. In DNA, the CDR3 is TGTGCCAGTAGTATTCCACCCTACAACCTCCGAAACTATGGCTACACCTTC. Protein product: CASSIPPYNLRNYGYTF. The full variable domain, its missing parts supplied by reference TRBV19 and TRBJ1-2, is DGGITQSPKYLFRKEGQNVTLSCEQNLNHDAMYWYRQDPGQGLRLIYYSQIVNDFQKGDIAEGYSVSREKKESFPLTVTSAQKNPTAFYLCASSIPPYNLRNYGYTFGSGTRLTVV.

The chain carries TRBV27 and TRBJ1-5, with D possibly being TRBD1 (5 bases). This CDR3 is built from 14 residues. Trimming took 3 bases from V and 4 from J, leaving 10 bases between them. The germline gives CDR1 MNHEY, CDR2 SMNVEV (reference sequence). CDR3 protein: CASSFGRVNQPQHF. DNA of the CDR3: TGTGCCAGCAGTTTTGGCAGGGTAAATCAGCCCCAGCATTTT.

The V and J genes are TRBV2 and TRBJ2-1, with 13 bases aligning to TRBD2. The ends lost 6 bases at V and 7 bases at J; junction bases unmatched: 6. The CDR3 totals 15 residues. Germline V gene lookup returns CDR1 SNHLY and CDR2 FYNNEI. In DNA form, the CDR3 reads TGTGCCAGCAGCGGGGGACTAGCGGGACGGAATGAGCAGTTCTTC. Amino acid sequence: CASSGGLAGRNEQFF.

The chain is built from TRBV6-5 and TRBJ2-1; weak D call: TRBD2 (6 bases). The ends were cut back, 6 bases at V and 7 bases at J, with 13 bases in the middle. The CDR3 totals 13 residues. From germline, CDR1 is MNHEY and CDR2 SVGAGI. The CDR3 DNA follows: TGTGCCAGCAGGCGGAGGGAGAATAATGAGCAGTTCTTC. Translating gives CASRRRENNEQFF.

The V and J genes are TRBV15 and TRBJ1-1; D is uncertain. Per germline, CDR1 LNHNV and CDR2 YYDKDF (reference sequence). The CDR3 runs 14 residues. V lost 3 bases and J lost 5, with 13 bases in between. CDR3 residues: CATSRESSGTEAFF. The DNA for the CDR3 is TGTGCCACCAGCAGGGAGAGTAGCGGGACTGAAGCTTTCTTT.

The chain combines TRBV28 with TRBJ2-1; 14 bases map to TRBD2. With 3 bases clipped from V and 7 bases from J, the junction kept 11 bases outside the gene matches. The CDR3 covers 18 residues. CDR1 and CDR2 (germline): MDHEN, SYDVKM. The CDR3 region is CASSLVWGRTSGGNEQFF. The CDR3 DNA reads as TGTGCCAGCAGTTTGGTGTGGGGGCGGACTAGCGGGGGGAATGAGCAGTTCTTC. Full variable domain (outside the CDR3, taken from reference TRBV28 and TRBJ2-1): DVKVTQSSRYLVKRTGEKVFLECVQDMDHENMFWYRQDPGLGLRLIYFSYDVKMKEKGDIPEGYSVSREKKERFSLILESASTNQTSMYLCASSLVWGRTSGGNEQFFGPGTRLTVL.

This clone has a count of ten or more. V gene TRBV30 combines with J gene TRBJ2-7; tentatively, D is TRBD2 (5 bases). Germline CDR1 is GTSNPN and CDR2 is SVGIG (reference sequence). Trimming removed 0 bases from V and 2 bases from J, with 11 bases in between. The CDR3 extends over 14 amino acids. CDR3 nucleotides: TGTGCCTGGAGTGTACTAGGGAACCCCTACGAGCAGTACTTC. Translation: CAWSVLGNPYEQYF.

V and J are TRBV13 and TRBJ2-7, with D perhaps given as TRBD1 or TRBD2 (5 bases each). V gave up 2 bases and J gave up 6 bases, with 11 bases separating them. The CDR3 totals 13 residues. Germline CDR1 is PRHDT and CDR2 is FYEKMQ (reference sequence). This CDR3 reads CASSLILDSEQYF. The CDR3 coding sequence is TGTGCCAGCAGCTTAATACTAGACAGCGAGCAGTACTTC.

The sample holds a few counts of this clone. CDR3 region: CASSLASGPNTEAFF. CDR3 DNA: TGCGCCAGCAGCTTGGCCTCTGGGCCGAACACTGAAGCTTTCTTT. The chain couples TRBV5-1 to TRBJ1-1; no reliable D call. There are 15 residues in the CDR3. V lost 0 bases and J lost 1, with 10 bases in between. Germline V gives CDR1 SGHRS, CDR2 YFSETQ.

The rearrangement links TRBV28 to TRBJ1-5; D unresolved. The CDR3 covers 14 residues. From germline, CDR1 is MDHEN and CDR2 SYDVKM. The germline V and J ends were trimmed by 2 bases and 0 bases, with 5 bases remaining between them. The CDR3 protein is CASSLLLSNQPQHF. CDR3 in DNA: TGTGCCAGCAGTTTACTCCTTAGCAATCAGCCCCAGCATTTT.

The CDR3 DNA is TGTGCCAGCAGCCAACAACTCAAAGCGGGATTGGTCACCGGGGAGCTGTTTTTT. Its protein product is CASSQQLKAGLVTGELFF. V usage is TRBV14 and J usage is TRBJ2-2, with 7 nucleotides matching TRBD2. CDR1 and CDR2 from the germline V gene are SGHDN and FVKESK. The CDR3 contains 18 residues. V gave up 2 bases and J gave up 4 bases; unmatched junction bases: 13. The full variable domain, rest sourced from reference TRBV14 and TRBJ2-2, is EAGVTQFPSHSVIEKGQTVTLRCDPISGHDNLYWYRRVMGKEIKFLLHFVKESKQDESGMPNNRFLAERTGGTYSTLKVQPAELEDSGVYFCASSQQLKAGLVTGELFFGEGSRLTVL.

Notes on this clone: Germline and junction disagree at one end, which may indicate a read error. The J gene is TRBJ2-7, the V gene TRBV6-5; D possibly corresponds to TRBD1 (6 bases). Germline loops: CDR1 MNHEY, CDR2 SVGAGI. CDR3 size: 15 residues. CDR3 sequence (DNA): TGTGCCAGCAGATACTCGACAGGAACCTACTACGAGCAGTACTTC. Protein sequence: CASRYSTGTYYEQYF.